This record covers a single TCR beta chain. The antigen is undetermined. The sample belongs to a study of CD4+ T cells in melanoma. Notes on the study in general: Diverse differentiation states were reported for melanoma neoantigen-specific CD4+ T cells. A reported correlation linked neoantigen-specific CD4+ T cells to CD8+, macrophage and B cell function.

The ends were cut back, 0 bases at V and 5 bases at J, with 10 bases in the middle. CDR3 length: 14 amino acids. Germline-derived CDR1 and CDR2 are MGHRA and YSYEKL. The protocol was immunoSEQ multiplex PCR, while the TCRdb copy is restricted to in-frame clones and leaves out a portion. The repertoire consists of some 110,000 clones, with around 92% occurring once and the leading ten covering 2.5% to 3.5%. This clonotype was obtained from a human donor with melanoma. The specimen was peripheral blood. The genes are TRBV4-1 and TRBJ1-1; weak D call: TRBD1 (5 bases). CDR3 nucleotides: TGCGCCAGCAGCCAAGACAGGGTGGTTACTGAAGCTTTCTTT. Its translation: CASSQDRVVTEAFF.